This T cell receptor (beta chain) was observed in a study of CD8+ T cells in alopecia areata. Overall study context: Twice daily, treated patients received 5 to 10 mg of oral tofacitinib.

Study results and limitations: Scalp samples also yield sequences from resident alphabeta T cells of normal skin.

Note on this clone: Its antigen is as yet unknown.

The treatment is: oral pan-JAK inhibitor, 5-10 mg twice daily. Researchers took lesional scalp punch biopsies and peripheral blood from people who were alopecia areata patients. The CDR3 consists of 14 residues. CDR1 is SGHTA, CDR2 FQGNSA, per germline. Unmatched junction bases numbered 3, after V lost 5 bases and J lost 3 bases. Extraction and reverse transcription of RNA yielded cDNA as the sequencing template. The protocol was immunoSEQ multiplex PCR, while the TCRdb copy is restricted to in-frame clones and leaves out a portion. The sample carries about 200,000 clones, nearly 60% recorded once. This chain connects TRBV7-2 to TRBJ1-2; the match to TRBD1 covers 10 bases. The receptor was derived from a human donor with alopecia areata. The specimen comprised CD4+ T cells sorted from blood, sampled at week 24, from a patient treated with tofacitinib. CDR3 loop: CASSADRGDYGYTF. The CDR3 DNA follows: TGTGCCAGCAGCGCGGACAGGGGGGACTATGGCTACACCTTC. Supplemented by reference TRBV7-2 and TRBJ1-2, the full variable domain reads GAGVSQSPSNKVTEKGKDVELRCDPISGHTALYWYRQSLGQGLEFLIYFQGNSAPDKSGLPSDRFSAERTGGSVSTLTIQRTQQEDSAVYLCASSADRGDYGYTFGSGTRLTVV.